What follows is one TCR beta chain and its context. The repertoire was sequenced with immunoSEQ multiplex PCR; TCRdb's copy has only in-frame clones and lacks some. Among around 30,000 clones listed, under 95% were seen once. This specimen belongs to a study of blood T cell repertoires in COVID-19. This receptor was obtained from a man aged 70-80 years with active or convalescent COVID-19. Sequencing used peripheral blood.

CDR3 DNA: TGTGCCAGCAGTTTAGTGGCTGGAGATACGCAGTATTTT. This sequence encodes CASSLVAGDTQYF. V usage is TRBV27 and J usage is TRBJ2-3; D is uncertain. Germline CDR1 reads MNHEY; CDR2 reads SMNVEV (reference sequence). V was trimmed by 2 bases and J by 5 bases, leaving 8 bases between them. The CDR3 contains 13 residues.